This TCR beta chain was recorded in a study of response to subunit inactivated influenza vaccine. The CDR3 length is 18 residues. Germline loops: CDR1 LNHNV, CDR2 YYDKDF (reference sequence). V shed 0 bases and J 2 bases; nucleotides not matched to a gene: 8. In its sample, this clonotype was seen a few times. TCRdb used MiXCR to reprocess the RT-PCR reads, holding one entry per CDR3 protein. This sample has hundreds of thousands of distinct CDR3 sequences, with about 10% found just once. A further study also used this sample, focusing on T cells expressing NK-cell markers. As that study records: UMIs accompanied the 5'RACE template switching by which TCR beta cDNA was made.

This rearrangement joins TRBV15 to TRBJ2-3; TRBD2 aligns across 10 bases. The sequenced sample was PBMCs from blood, obtained on the day of vaccination. The TCR sequence derives from a man aged 45-65 years who received an inactivated influenza vaccine. The CDR3 sequence is CATSRDSLAGGPTDTQYF. The CDR3 DNA sequence: TGTGCCACCAGCAGAGATTCTTTAGCGGGGGGCCCCACAGATACGCAGTATTTT.